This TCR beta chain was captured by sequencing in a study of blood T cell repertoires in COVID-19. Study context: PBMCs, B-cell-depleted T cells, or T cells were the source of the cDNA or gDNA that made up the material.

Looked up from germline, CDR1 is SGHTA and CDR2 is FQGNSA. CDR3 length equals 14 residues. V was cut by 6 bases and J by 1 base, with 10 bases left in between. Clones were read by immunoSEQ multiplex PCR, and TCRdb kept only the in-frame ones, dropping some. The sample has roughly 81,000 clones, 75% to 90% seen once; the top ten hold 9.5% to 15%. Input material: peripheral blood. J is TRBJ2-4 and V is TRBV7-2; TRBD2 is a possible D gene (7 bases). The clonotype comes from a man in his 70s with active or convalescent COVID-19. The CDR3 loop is CASSGGAAKNIQYF. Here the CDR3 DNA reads TGTGCCAGCAGTGGGGGGGCTGCCAAAAACATTCAGTACTTC.